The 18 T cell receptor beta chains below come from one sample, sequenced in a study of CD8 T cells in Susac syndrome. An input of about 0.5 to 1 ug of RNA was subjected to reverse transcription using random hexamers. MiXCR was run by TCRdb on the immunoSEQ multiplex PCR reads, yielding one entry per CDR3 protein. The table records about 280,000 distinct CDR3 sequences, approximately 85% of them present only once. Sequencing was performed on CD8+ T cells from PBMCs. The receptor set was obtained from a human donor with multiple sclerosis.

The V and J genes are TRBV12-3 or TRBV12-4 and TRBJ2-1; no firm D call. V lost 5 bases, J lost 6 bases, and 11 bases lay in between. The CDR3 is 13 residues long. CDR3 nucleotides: TGTGCCAGCAGTACCGGGCCTTTCAATGAGCAGTTCTTC. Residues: CASSTGPFNEQFF.

The CDR3, as DNA: TGTGCCTCTCAAGCCCGTGGCAGGGGCTATGGCTACACCTTC. It translates to CASQARGRGYGYTF. The gene calls are TRBV6-2 or TRBV6-3 and TRBJ1-2; tentative D call: TRBD1 (6 bases). CDR1 is MNHEY, CDR2 SVGEGT, per germline. CDR3 length: 14 amino acids. V gave up 11 bases and J gave up 4 bases, with 20 bases separating them.

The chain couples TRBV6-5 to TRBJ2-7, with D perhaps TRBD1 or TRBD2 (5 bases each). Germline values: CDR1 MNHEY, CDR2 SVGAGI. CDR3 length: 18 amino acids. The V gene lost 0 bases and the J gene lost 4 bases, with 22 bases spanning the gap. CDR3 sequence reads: CASSYSITLGTGDYEQYF. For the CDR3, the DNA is TGTGCCAGCAGTTACTCGATCACCCTCGGGACGGGCGATTACGAGCAGTACTTC.

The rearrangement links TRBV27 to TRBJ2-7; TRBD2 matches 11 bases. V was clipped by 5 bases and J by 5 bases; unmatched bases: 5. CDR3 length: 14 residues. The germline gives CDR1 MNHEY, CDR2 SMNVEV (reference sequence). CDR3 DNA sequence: TGTGCCAGCAGTGATAGCGGGAGGGCCAACGAGCAGTACTTC. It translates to CASSDSGRANEQYF.

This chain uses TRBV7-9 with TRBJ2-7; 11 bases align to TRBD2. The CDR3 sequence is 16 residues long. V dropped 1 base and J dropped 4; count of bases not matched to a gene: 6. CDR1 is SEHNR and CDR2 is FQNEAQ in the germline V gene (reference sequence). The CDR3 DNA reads TGTGCCAGCAGCTTAGTATCGGGACTAGCGGCATACGAGCAGTACTTC. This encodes CASSLVSGLAAYEQYF.

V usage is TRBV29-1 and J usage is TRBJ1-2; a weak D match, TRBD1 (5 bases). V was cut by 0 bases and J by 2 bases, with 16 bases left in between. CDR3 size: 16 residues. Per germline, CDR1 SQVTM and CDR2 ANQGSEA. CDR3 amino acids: CSVEDFQGLYNYGYTF. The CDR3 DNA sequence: TGCAGCGTTGAAGATTTCCAGGGCCTATACAACTATGGCTACACCTTC. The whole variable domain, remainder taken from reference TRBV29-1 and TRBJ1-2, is SAVISQKPSRDICQRGTSLTIQCQVDSQVTMMFWYRQQPGQSLTLIATANQGSEATYESGFVIDKFPISRPNLTFSTLTVSNMSPEDSSIYLCSVEDFQGLYNYGYTFGSGTRLTVV.

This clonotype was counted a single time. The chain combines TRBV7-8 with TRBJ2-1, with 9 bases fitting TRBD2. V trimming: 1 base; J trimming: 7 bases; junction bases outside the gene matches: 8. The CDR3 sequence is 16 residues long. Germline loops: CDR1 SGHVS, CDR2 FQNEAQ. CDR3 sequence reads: CASSLEGAGGPNEQFF. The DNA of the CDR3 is TGTGCCAGCAGCTTAGAGGGGGCGGGAGGGCCGAATGAGCAGTTCTTC.

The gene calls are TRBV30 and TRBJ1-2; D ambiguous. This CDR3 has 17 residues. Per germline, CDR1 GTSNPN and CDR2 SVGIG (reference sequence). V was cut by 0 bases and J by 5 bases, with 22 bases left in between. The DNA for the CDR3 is TGTGCCTGGAGTGTAGACGGTCCGGGTCAGAAACATTATGGCTACACCTTC. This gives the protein CAWSVDGPGQKHYGYTF.

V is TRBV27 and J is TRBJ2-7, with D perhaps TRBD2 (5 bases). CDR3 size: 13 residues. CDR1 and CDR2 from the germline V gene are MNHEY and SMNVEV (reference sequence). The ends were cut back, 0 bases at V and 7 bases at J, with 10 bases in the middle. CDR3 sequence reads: CASSLSSGGEQYF. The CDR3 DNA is TGTGCCAGCAGTTTATCGAGCGGAGGAGAGCAGTACTTC.

The CDR3 DNA sequence: TGTGCCAGCTCAAATCGGGGGACAGGGTTGACTGAAGCTTTCTTT. Translation: CASSNRGTGLTEAFF. The J gene is TRBJ1-1, the V gene TRBV18, with 9 bases fitting TRBD1. The CDR3 runs to 15 residues. Germline loops: CDR1 KGHSH, CDR2 LQKENI. J was trimmed by 5 bases and V by 5 bases; bases with no gene match: 9.

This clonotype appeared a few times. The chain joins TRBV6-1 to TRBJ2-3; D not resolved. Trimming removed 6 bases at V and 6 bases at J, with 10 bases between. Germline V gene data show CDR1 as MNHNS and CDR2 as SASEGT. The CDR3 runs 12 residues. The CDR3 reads CASSPLGDTQYF. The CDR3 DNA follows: TGTGCCAGCAGCCCACTCGGGGATACGCAGTATTTT.

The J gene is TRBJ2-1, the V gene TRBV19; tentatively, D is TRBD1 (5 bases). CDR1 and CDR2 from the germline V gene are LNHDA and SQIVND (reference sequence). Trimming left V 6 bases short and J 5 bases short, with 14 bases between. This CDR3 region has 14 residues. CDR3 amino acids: CASRTRTLNNEQFF. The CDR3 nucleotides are TGTGCCAGTAGGACCAGGACACTTAACAATGAGCAGTTCTTC.

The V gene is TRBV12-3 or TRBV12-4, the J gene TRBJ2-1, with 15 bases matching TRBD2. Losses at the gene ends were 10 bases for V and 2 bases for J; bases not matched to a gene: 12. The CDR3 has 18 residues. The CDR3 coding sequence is TGTGCCATCGACTCCGGGACTAGCGGGAGGTCCACCTACAATGAGCAGTTCTTC. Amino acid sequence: CAIDSGTSGRSTYNEQFF.

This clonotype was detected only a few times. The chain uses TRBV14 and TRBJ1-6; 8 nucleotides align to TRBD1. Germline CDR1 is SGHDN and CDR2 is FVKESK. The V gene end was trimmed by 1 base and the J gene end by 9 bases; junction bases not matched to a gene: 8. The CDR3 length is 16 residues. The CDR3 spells CASSQGFAGGSSPLHF. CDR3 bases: TGTGCCAGCAGCCAAGGTTTTGCAGGGGGCAGTTCACCCCTCCACTTT.

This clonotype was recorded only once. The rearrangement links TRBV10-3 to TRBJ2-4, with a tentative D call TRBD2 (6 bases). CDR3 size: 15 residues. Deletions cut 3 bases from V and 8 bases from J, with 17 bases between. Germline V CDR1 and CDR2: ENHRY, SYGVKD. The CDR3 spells CAISEEGREVDIQYF. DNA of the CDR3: TGTGCCATCAGTGAAGAAGGCAGGGAGGTCGACATTCAGTACTTC.

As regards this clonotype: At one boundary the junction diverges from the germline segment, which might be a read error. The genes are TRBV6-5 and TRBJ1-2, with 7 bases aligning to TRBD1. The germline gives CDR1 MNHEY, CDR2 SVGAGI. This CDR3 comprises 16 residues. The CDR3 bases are TGTGCCAGCAGTTTCTCGACAGGGAGAGCTAACTATGGCTACACCTTT. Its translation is CASSFSTGRANYGYTF.

In DNA form, the CDR3 reads TGCGCCAGCAGAACTGACAATGAGCAGTTCTTC. Its protein is CASRTDNEQFF. This sequence joins TRBV5-1 and TRBJ2-1, with unresolved D. The CDR3 length is 11 residues. V was pared by 5 bases and J by 5 bases, with 5 bases between. Germline V gives CDR1 SGHRS, CDR2 YFSETQ.

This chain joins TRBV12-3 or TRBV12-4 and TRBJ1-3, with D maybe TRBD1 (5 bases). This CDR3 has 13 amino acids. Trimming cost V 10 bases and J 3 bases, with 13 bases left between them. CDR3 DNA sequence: TGTGCCACCGAGGCGGGGGATGGAAACACCATATATTTT. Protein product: CATEAGDGNTIYF.